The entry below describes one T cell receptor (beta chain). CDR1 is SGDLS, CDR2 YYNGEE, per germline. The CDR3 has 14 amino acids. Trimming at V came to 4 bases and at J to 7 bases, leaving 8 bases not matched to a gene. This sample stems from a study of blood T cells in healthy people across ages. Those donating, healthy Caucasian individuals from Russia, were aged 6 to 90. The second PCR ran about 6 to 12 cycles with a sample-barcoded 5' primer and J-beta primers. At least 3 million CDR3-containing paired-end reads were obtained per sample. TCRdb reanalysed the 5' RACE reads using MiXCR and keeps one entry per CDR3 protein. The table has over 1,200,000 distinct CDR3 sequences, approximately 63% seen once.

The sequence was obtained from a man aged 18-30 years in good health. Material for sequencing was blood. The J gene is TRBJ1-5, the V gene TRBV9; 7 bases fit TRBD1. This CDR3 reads CASSPATGPQPQHF. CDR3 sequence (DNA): TGTGCCAGCAGCCCAGCGACAGGGCCCCAGCCCCAGCATTTT.